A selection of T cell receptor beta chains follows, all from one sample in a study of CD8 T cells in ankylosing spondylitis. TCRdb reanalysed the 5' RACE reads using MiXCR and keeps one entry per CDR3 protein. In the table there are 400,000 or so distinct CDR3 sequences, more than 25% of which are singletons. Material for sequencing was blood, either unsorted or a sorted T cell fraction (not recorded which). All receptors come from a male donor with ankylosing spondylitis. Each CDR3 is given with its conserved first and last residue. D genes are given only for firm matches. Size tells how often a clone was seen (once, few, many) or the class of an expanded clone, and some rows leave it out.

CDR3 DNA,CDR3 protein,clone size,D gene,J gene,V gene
TGTGCCAGCAGCCCCGGGACGTCTACGGTGAATGAGCAGTTCTTC,CASSPGTSTVNEQFF,-,-,TRBJ2-1,TRBV7-2
TGCGCCAGCAGCCAGGAAGGACTAGCGGGAGCAGAGACCCAGTACTTC,CASSQEGLAGAETQYF,few,TRBD2,TRBJ2-5,TRBV5-1
TGCGCCAGCAGCTTTTCCGGGAGCCCCGACACCGGGGAGCTGTTTTTT,CASSFSGSPDTGELFF,-,-,TRBJ2-2,TRBV5-1
TGCAGTGCTAGCCCCGCAGGGGGTGGTAAGACCCAGTACTTC,CSASPAGGGKTQYF,-,TRBD1,TRBJ2-5,TRBV20-1
TGCAGTGCTCCACGGAGTCTAGCGGGAATCAATGAGCAGTTCTTC,CSAPRSLAGINEQFF,-,TRBD2,TRBJ2-1,TRBV20-1
TGTGCCAGCTCACCACTAGTCGCGGGACTGGATGGCTACACCTTC,CASSPLVAGLDGYTF,few,-,TRBJ1-2,TRBV18
TGCAGCCCTCTGACCCGGGGAATCGACTATGGCTACACCTTC,CSPLTRGIDYGYTF,-,-,TRBJ1-2,TRBV20-1
TGTGCCTGGAGCCCAACTAGCACGTCCAGTGAGCAGTTCTTC,CAWSPTSTSSEQFF,few,-,TRBJ2-1,TRBV30
TGCGCCAGCAGTGAAGTTAATAGCAATCAGCCCCAGCATTTT,CASSEVNSNQPQHF,many,-,TRBJ1-5,TRBV10-2
TGTGCCAGCAACCTGGCGGGGGGTGGAGATACGCAGTATTTT,CASNLAGGGDTQYF,-,TRBD2,TRBJ2-3,TRBV9
TGTGCCAGCAGCTTAGGTGTAGTCAAAGAGACCCAGTACTTC,CASSLGVVKETQYF,-,-,TRBJ2-5,TRBV7-2
TGTGCCAGCAGTTTCGGGACTAGCGGGCAGGTCGAGCAGTACTTC,CASSFGTSGQVEQYF,-,TRBD2,TRBJ2-7,TRBV28
TGCAGTGCTAGTAGTGGTATGTTGGCTTACAATGAGCAGTTCTTC,CSASSGMLAYNEQFF,few,-,TRBJ2-1,TRBV20-1
TGCAGTGCTAGGACAGCAACTAATGAAAAACTGTTTTTT,CSARTATNEKLFF,few,-,TRBJ1-4,TRBV20-1
TGTGCCAGCAGTGGCCCGACAGGATGGGGAATTCGGTCACCCCTCCACTTT,CASSGPTGWGIRSPLHF,few,-,TRBJ1-6,TRBV6-1
TGTGCCAGCCGACAGGACCAAACAGGCTATGGCTACACCTTC,CASRQDQTGYGYTF,-,-,TRBJ1-2,TRBV2
TGTGCCAGCAGTGAAGAGACAGGGACCTATGGCTACACCTTC,CASSEETGTYGYTF,-,TRBD1,TRBJ1-2,TRBV6-1
TGTGCCAGCAGCACCCGGGACACACTCCTTTTCTCTGGGGCCAACGTCCTGACTTTC,CASSTRDTLLFSGANVLTF,few,-,TRBJ2-6,TRBV11-1
TGCAGTGCTAGGGCCGGGAGCTACACTGAAGCTTTCTTT,CSARAGSYTEAFF,few,-,TRBJ1-1,TRBV20-1
TGTGCCAGCAGCACCGATCCCTACAATGAGCAGTTCTTC,CASSTDPYNEQFF,few,-,TRBJ2-1,TRBV7-8
TGTGCCACCAGTGAGGGAAGGGGCACTGAAGCTTTCTTT,CATSEGRGTEAFF,-,-,TRBJ1-1,TRBV24-1
TGTGCCAGCAGCGTAGCAGGCGGTCAGCCCCAGCATTTT,CASSVAGGQPQHF,-,-,TRBJ1-5,TRBV9
TGTGCCAGCAGCCAAGATCGTGGGAGGATCCATGAAAAACTGTTTTTT,CASSQDRGRIHEKLFF,-,-,TRBJ1-4,TRBV4-2
TGTGCCAGCAGTCAAGAAGGTGGGCCCCAGCATTTT,CASSQEGGPQHF,few,-,TRBJ1-5,TRBV12-3/TRBV12-4
TGTGCCAGCAGGGAGTACCAAGAGACCCAGTACTTC,CASREYQETQYF,-,-,TRBJ2-5,TRBV2
TGTGCCAGCAGCTCTACACCTTCTAGCACAGATACGCAGTATTTT,CASSSTPSSTDTQYF,few,-,TRBJ2-3,TRBV7-2
TGTGCCAGCAGTTCAGGACAGGGACAGGGTTCCTCCTACGAGCAGTACTTC,CASSSGQGQGSSYEQYF,few,TRBD1,TRBJ2-7,TRBV27
TGTGCCAGCACCCTAGCGGGAAACACAGATACGCAGTATTTT,CASTLAGNTDTQYF,few,TRBD2,TRBJ2-3,TRBV6-1
TGTGCCAGCAGCTTAGTAGGGTCGTATGGCTACACCTTC,CASSLVGSYGYTF,-,-,TRBJ1-2,TRBV11-2
TGCGCCAGCAGTGAGGGGCGGTTCGTTAGCAATCAGCCCCAGCATTTT,CASSEGRFVSNQPQHF,few,-,TRBJ1-5,TRBV10-2
TGTGCCAGCAGTCCCTCTCGAGGGAATGAGCAGTTCTTC,CASSPSRGNEQFF,-,-,TRBJ2-1,TRBV25-1
TGTGCCAGCAGTTTACTGTCTTCGTTAGGGGGAGAGCAGTTCTTC,CASSLLSSLGGEQFF,few,-,TRBJ2-1,TRBV12-3/TRBV12-4
TGTGCCAGTAGTTCACGACTGAGATCCGGCACAGATACGCAGTATTTT,CASSSRLRSGTDTQYF,-,-,TRBJ2-3,TRBV19